These T cell receptor beta chains were read from a single sample in a study of radiotherapy plus CTLA-4 blockade in lung cancer. Some clones are missing from TCRdb's copy, which holds only in-frame ones; the method was immunoSEQ multiplex PCR. The sample lists around 56,000 clones; more than 60% were seen once. Sample: peripheral blood, taken from a patient treated with radiotherapy plus ipilimumab. These receptors were obtained from a human donor with non-small cell lung cancer who had a complete response to radiotherapy plus ipilimumab. Both conserved end residues are part of each CDR3. The D gene is left open where the match is weak. Only some rows state a clone size, as once, few, many or a class for expanded clones.

size	D	V	J	DNA	CDR3
few	.	TRBV11-2	TRBJ2-3	TGTGCCAGCAGCTTACGCCCGGACAGATTAACAGATACGCAGTATTTT	CASSLRPDRLTDTQYF
.	.	TRBV4-1	TRBJ1-5	TGCGCCAGCAGTTATCAGGGGAGTCAGCCCCAGCATTTT	CASSYQGSQPQHF
.	TRBD1	TRBV30	TRBJ2-2	TGTGCCTGGAGAGGGGGCAGAAAGAACACCGGGGAGCTGTTTTTT	CAWRGGRKNTGELFF
.	.	TRBV13	TRBJ2-5	TGTGCCAGCAGCTTAGGTCTCGCGAAAGGGGAAGAGACCCAGTACTTC	CASSLGLAKGEETQYF
.	TRBD1	TRBV27	TRBJ1-2	TGTGCCAGCAGTTCCGGACAGGGAACCGGGGGCTACACCTTC	CASSSGQGTGGYTF
.	.	TRBV19	TRBJ2-5	TGTGCCAGTAGTAGCCGAGACAGGTTCGTGGAGACCCAGTACTTC	CASSSRDRFVETQYF
few	TRBD2	TRBV4-1	TRBJ2-2	TGCGCCAGCTACCCCTCCACGGGGGGGTACACCGGGGAGCTGTTTTTT	CASYPSTGGYTGELFF
.	.	TRBV18	TRBJ2-3	TGTGCCAGCTCACCACCCGGGTCCCGGGGGGCTGGCACAGATACGCAGTATTTT	CASSPPGSRGAGTDTQYF
once	.	TRBV7-9	TRBJ1-2	TGTGCCAGCAGCAAACGCAATCGGGCCGGGATCTATGGCTACACCTTC	CASSKRNRAGIYGYTF
once	.	TRBV7-2	TRBJ2-5	TGTGCCAGCAGCTCTGACTTGCGGGGAGAGTACTTC	CASSSDLRGEYF
.	TRBD1	TRBV7-2	TRBJ1-2	TGTGCCAGCAGCGCCCGCCGGGACAGGCGACCTTGGGTGCGGGGCTACACCTTC	CASSARRDRRPWVRGYTF
few	.	TRBV6-5	TRBJ1-1	TGTGCCAGCAGTCGGGACAAGAACACTGAAGCTTTCTTT	CASSRDKNTEAFF
.	.	TRBV9	TRBJ1-1	TGTGCCAGCAGCGCACTCCAGGGAGGTGAAGCTTTCTTT	CASSALQGGEAFF
.	.	TRBV7-2	TRBJ1-2	TGTGCCAGCAGCGCGTACTCTTCCTCGTATGGCTACACCTTC	CASSAYSSSYGYTF
few	.	TRBV4-3	TRBJ1-2	TGCGCCAGCAGCCAAGACAATGGCAACCCGGGGGAGGGGGGCTACACCTTC	CASSQDNGNPGEGGYTF
once	.	TRBV10-2	TRBJ1-6	TGCGCCAGCAGTGAGTACGCGGGGAATTCACCCCTCCACTTT	CASSEYAGNSPLHF
once	TRBD1	TRBV27	TRBJ2-5	TGTGCCAGCAGTTCAAACAGGGGGCTCTATGAGACCCAGTACTTC	CASSSNRGLYETQYF
.	TRBD2	TRBV27	TRBJ2-1	TGTGCCAGCAGTTACGGGGGGGCGTATAATGAGCAGTTCTTC	CASSYGGAYNEQFF
.	.	TRBV14	TRBJ2-7	TGTGCCAGCAGCCCCCGGTGGGAGTTCTACGAGCAGTACTTC	CASSPRWEFYEQYF
.	TRBD1	TRBV7-2	TRBJ2-3	TGTGCCAGCAGCCGAACCCGGGACAGGGGAGGAGATACGCAGTATTTT	CASSRTRDRGGDTQYF
.	TRBD1	TRBV7-4	TRBJ1-2	TGTGCCAGCAGCTTTGACGGACAGGGGGTAAAGTATGGCTACACCTTC	CASSFDGQGVKYGYTF
.	.	TRBV6-1	TRBJ1-1	TGTGCCAGCAGTGAAGGTGGGGGCGCGTCGGGCACTGAAGCTTTCTTT	CASSEGGGASGTEAFF
.	.	TRBV9	TRBJ2-1	TGTGCCAGCAGCGTATCGGCGGGACTCCAACTCTCATACAATGAGCAGTTCTTC	CASSVSAGLQLSYNEQFF
.	TRBD1	TRBV6-5	TRBJ1-2	TGTGCCAGTGGGCCCTTACAGGGGGCAGGCAGTGGCTACACCTTC	CASGPLQGAGSGYTF
.	.	TRBV7-8	TRBJ1-2	TGTGCCAGCAGCCCAAGAGTTACCCAGGGCGTCTATGGCTACACCTTC	CASSPRVTQGVYGYTF
.	.	TRBV10-3	TRBJ2-1	TGTGCCATCAGTGAGTCTGAGGGCAATGAGCAGTTCTTC	CAISESEGNEQFF
few	.	TRBV7-9	TRBJ1-1	TGTGCCAGCAGCTTATCCAGGTTGAACACTGAAGCTTTCTTT	CASSLSRLNTEAFF
.	.	TRBV30	TRBJ1-4	TGTGCCTGGAGTGTACAAACCCGACTGGAAAAACTGTTTTTT	CAWSVQTRLEKLFF
.	.	TRBV5-6	TRBJ1-1	TGTGCCAGCAGCTACGACAGCACCGTTGCGGCTTTCTTT	CASSYDSTVAAFF
.	TRBD1	TRBV19	TRBJ1-2	TGTGCCAGTACCGACAGGGCGGACTATGGCTACACCTTC	CASTDRADYGYTF
.	.	TRBV5-4	TRBJ1-2	TGTGCCAGCAGCCCGCCCCTTGGACAGACTAACTATGGCTACACCTTC	CASSPPLGQTNYGYTF
.	.	TRBV19	TRBJ1-1	TGTGCCAGTAGTATAGTTTGGGGGGGGGACTACACTGAAGCTTTCTTT	CASSIVWGGDYTEAFF
once	TRBD2	TRBV7-9	TRBJ2-1	TGTGCCAGCAGGTCCATCCCGGGACTAGCGGGAGAAGTCGATGAGCAGTTCTTC	CASRSIPGLAGEVDEQFF
.	TRBD1	TRBV27	TRBJ1-1	TGTGCCAGCCGGGGACAGGACGGAAGGAAAAGTGAAGCTTTCTTT	CASRGQDGRKSEAFF